These 19 T cell receptor beta chains came from one sample sequenced in a study of CDR3 diversity in severe acne. TCRdb reprocessed the PCR reads with MiXCR, giving one entry per CDR3 protein. The sample has approximately 80,000 distinct CDR3 sequences; roughly 51% are singletons. Sequencing was performed on blood. The receptors here all came from a male donor in good health, without acne.

V is TRBV4-1 and J is TRBJ1-1; D is possibly TRBD1 (6 bases). The CDR3 spans 17 residues. Trimming pared 2 bases from V and 0 bases from J, leaving 16 bases between. CDR1 and CDR2 from the germline V gene are MGHRA and YSYEKL. In DNA, the CDR3 is TGCGCCAGCAGCCAAAGGACAGAGGGTAATTTGAACACTGAAGCTTTCTTT. It codes for CASSQRTEGNLNTEAFF.

The V and J genes are TRBV7-4 and TRBJ2-1, with D possibly matching TRBD2 (5 bases). The CDR3 length is 14 residues. Germline lookup yields CDR1 SGHVT and CDR2 SQSDAQ. V was shortened by 1 base and J by 6 bases, with 10 bases between the two germline ends. The CDR3 protein is CASSLGGPGNEQFF. As DNA, the CDR3 is TGTGCCAGCAGCTTAGGAGGGCCGGGCAATGAGCAGTTCTTC.

The genes are TRBV24-1 and TRBJ1-2; 9 positions agree with TRBD1. The CDR3 sequence is 14 residues long. Unmatched junction bases numbered 6, after V lost 8 bases and J lost 3 bases. Germline V gives CDR1 KGHDR, CDR2 SFDVKD. This CDR3 is CATTKTGGDYGYTF. Written as DNA, the CDR3 is TGTGCCACCACTAAGACAGGGGGGGACTATGGCTACACCTTC.

Points on this clonotype: Since the CDR3 does not end with the conserved phenylalanine or tryptophan, this likely comes from a read error. The rearrangement links TRBV5-1 to TRBJ2-7, with 8 bases lining up with TRBD2. CDR3 size: 17 residues. The germline CDR1 and CDR2 sequences are SGHRS and YFSETQ. Trimming cost V 0 bases and J 1 base; bases outside gene matches: 9. The CDR3 sequence: CASSLGGGRGESYEQYL. CDR3 bases: TGCGCCAGCAGCTTGGGGGGGGGGCGGGGGGAGTCCTACGAGCAGTACCTC.

The chain combines TRBV5-1 with TRBJ2-7; TRBD2 aligns across 14 bases. Germline V gives CDR1 SGHRS, CDR2 YFSETQ. V lost 8 bases and J lost 3; bases outside the gene matches: 4. The CDR3 is 14 amino acids. The CDR3 spells CASTGTSGGYEQYF. The CDR3 region has the DNA TGCGCCAGTACAGGGACTAGCGGGGGCTACGAGCAGTACTTC.

V usage is TRBV19 and J usage is TRBJ1-3; D unclear. This CDR3 spans 15 amino acids. Trimming left V 7 bases short and J 4 bases short, with 17 bases between. CDR1 is LNHDA, CDR2 SQIVND, per germline (reference sequence). Here the CDR3 DNA reads TGTGCCAGTACTGCCCGGCCGTTTACGGGAAACACCATATATTTT. This encodes CASTARPFTGNTIYF.

This clonotype was seen a few times. CDR3 sequence reads: CASSRGRTGTEAFF. CDR3 coding DNA: TGTGCCAGCAGCCGGGGACGAACGGGAACTGAAGCTTTCTTT. The chain has TRBV7-3 and TRBJ1-1; possibly TRBD1 for D (5 bases). V lost 5 bases, J lost 5 bases, and 15 bases lay in between. The germline gives CDR1 SGHTA, CDR2 FQGTGA. This CDR3 has 14 amino acids.

The chain joins TRBV25-1 to TRBJ2-3, with 12 bases that match TRBD2. CDR3 length: 17 residues. With 1 base clipped from V and 4 bases from J, the junction kept 6 bases outside the gene matches. Germline CDR1 is MGHDK and CDR2 is SYGVNS. CDR3 in amino acids: CASSELASGGASDTQYF. In nucleotides, the CDR3 is TGTGCCAGCAGTGAATTGGCTAGCGGGGGGGCGTCAGATACGCAGTATTTT.

This clonotype was observed a single time. Sequence at one end of the junction differs from germline and may be a read error. V gene TRBV5-1 combines with J gene TRBJ2-5; 8 positions match TRBD2. CDR3 size: 17 residues. Germline V gives CDR1 SGHRS, CDR2 YFSETQ. CDR3 residues: CASSLKAGVRTDETQYF. DNA for the CDR3: TGTGCCAGCAGCTTGAAAGCGGGAGTTAGAACGGACGAGACCCAGTACTTC.

The V and J genes are TRBV28 and TRBJ2-6, with a tentative D call TRBD2 (6 bases). This CDR3 is built from 17 residues. From germline, CDR1 is MDHEN and CDR2 SYDVKM. Trimming took 8 bases from V and 1 from J, leaving 18 bases between them. In DNA form, the CDR3 reads TGTGCCAGCTTCACCGGGGGAAGGGTGTCTGGGGCCAACGTCCTGACTTTC. As protein: CASFTGGRVSGANVLTF.

This chain joins TRBV20-1 and TRBJ1-1, with D maybe TRBD1 (5 bases). CDR1 is DFQATT, CDR2 SNEGSKA, per germline (reference sequence). Trimming stripped 1 base from V and 9 bases from J, with 15 bases between. The CDR3 is 13 residues long. CDR3 residues: CSARGQMGTKAFF. In nucleotides, the CDR3 is TGCAGTGCTAGAGGACAGATGGGAACAAAAGCTTTCTTT.

The table lists this clonotype with a few counts. This sequence joins TRBV10-3 and TRBJ2-5; 10 nucleotides match TRBD2. V was pared by 10 bases and J by 4 bases, with 9 bases of the junction left unmatched. The CDR3 contains 14 residues. Germline values: CDR1 ENHRY, CDR2 SYGVKD. The CDR3 region has the DNA TGTGCCACCCGTCTAGCGGGAGTTCGAGAGACCCAGTACTTC. Encoded protein: CATRLAGVRETQYF.

This clonotype has a count of ten or more. The chain combines TRBV3-1 with TRBJ2-2, with D unresolved. Trimming took 9 bases from V and 5 from J, leaving 13 bases between them. CDR1 is LGHDT, CDR2 YNNKEL, per germline (reference sequence). The length of the CDR3 is 13 residues. Here the CDR3 DNA reads TGTGCCAGTAACCATGGGGTAACCGGGGAGCTGTTTTTT. This translates into CASNHGVTGELFF. The whole variable domain, remainder taken from reference TRBV3-1 and TRBJ2-2, is DTAVSQTPKYLVTQMGNDKSIKCEQNLGHDTMYWYKQDSKKFLKIMFSYNNKELIINETVPNRFSPKSPDKAHLNLHINSLELGDSAVYFCASNHGVTGELFFGEGSRLTVL.

As for this clonotype: The junction shows a germline mismatch at one end, possibly a read error. CDR3 nucleotide sequence: TGTGCCATCAGTGATCCTACAGGGGCGGGTGAAGCTTTCTTT. It translates to CAISDPTGAGEAFF. The chain joins TRBV24-1 to TRBJ1-1, with TRBD1 identical over 7 bases. The germline V gene encodes CDR1 KGHDR and CDR2 SFDVKD. The length of the CDR3 is 14 residues.

This clonotype was seen a few times. The rearrangement uses TRBV13 and TRBJ1-5, with TRBD1 matching 7 bases. There are 14 residues in the CDR3. CDR1 is PRHDT, CDR2 FYEKMQ, per germline (reference sequence). V trimming: 7 bases; J trimming: 7 bases; junction bases outside the gene matches: 10. The CDR3 coding sequence is TGTGCCAGCACCCTTGAGGGGGCATCCCAGCCCCAGCATTTT. Translating gives CASTLEGASQPQHF.

This chain connects TRBV19 to TRBJ1-4; unclear D gene. This CDR3 comprises 14 residues. Germline loops: CDR1 LNHDA, CDR2 SQIVND (reference sequence). V lost 3 bases, J lost 0 bases, and 5 bases lay in between. CDR3 nucleotides: TGTGCCAGTAGTATCTCTACAACTAATGAAAAACTGTTTTTT. Its translation: CASSISTTNEKLFF.

Ten or more counts support this clonotype. V usage is TRBV12-3 or TRBV12-4 and J usage is TRBJ2-3; D gene uncertain. The CDR3 has 12 amino acids. V dropped 6 bases and J dropped 6 bases, with 10 bases sitting between them. The CDR3 DNA follows: TGTGCCAGCAGAGACCTGGGGGATACGCAGTATTTT. This codes for CASRDLGDTQYF.

This clonotype has a single count. V is TRBV10-3 and J is TRBJ2-7, with D uncertain. Germline V CDR1 and CDR2: ENHRY, SYGVKD. Between the trimmed V and J ends, which lost 0 bases and 2 bases, there was a span of 8 bases. The CDR3 contains 14 residues. CDR3 in DNA: TGTGCCATCAGTGAGTCAGGAATACCCTACGAGCAGTACTTC. This sequence encodes CAISESGIPYEQYF.

The J gene is TRBJ1-2, the V gene TRBV9; weak D call: TRBD1 (5 bases). This CDR3 is built from 13 residues. Germline CDR1 reads SGDLS; CDR2 reads YYNGEE. V lost 0 bases and J 4 bases, leaving 7 bases between the germline ends. CDR3 sequence: CASSVDDSYGYTF. CDR3 DNA: TGTGCCAGCAGCGTAGATGACAGCTATGGCTACACCTTC.